The 32 T cell receptor beta chains reported below all come from one sample, sequenced in a study of cytomegalovirus exposure and HLA in healthy donors. The PCR contained 60 Vbeta and 13 Jbeta primers. TCRdb's table, derived via immunoSEQ multiplex PCR, lists solely in-frame clones and lacks some. The table includes 140,000 to 150,000 clones, around 84% detected once. Material: PBMCs. These receptors all come from a boy younger than 10 in good health and CMV-seronegative.

The CDR3 region has the DNA TGTGCCAGCTCATCTCTGGGCAGGAACAATTACGAGCAGTACTTC. This codes for CASSSLGRNNYEQYF. V usage is TRBV18 and J usage is TRBJ2-7; D not certain. Trimming cost V 5 bases and J 4 bases, with 18 bases left between them. Germline loops: CDR1 KGHSH, CDR2 LQKENI. The CDR3 extends over 15 amino acids. Together with reference TRBV18 and TRBJ2-7, the CDR3 gives the full variable domain: NAGVMQNPRHLVRRRGQEARLRCSPMKGHSHVYWYRQLPEEGLKFMVYLQKENIIDESGMPKERFSAEFPKEGPSILRIQQVVRGDSAAYFCASSSLGRNNYEQYFGPGTRLTVT.

The chain combines TRBV7-3 with TRBJ2-7, with TRBD2 matching 8 bases. Losses at the gene ends were 5 bases for V and 2 bases for J; bases not matched to a gene: 14. The V gene's germline CDR1 is SGHTA and CDR2 FQGTGA. The CDR3 sequence is 17 residues long. This chain's CDR3 is CASSPTRGGANTYEQYF. The CDR3 DNA sequence: TGTGCCAGCAGCCCAACCCGGGGGGGGGCGAACACCTACGAGCAGTACTTC.

This chain connects TRBV7-9 to TRBJ2-1; 9 nucleotides line up with TRBD1. Unmatched junction bases numbered 4, after V lost 4 bases and J lost 6 bases. Germline-derived CDR1 and CDR2 are SEHNR and FQNEAQ (reference sequence). This CDR3 is 14 amino acids long. CDR3 residues: CASSSRDRANEQFF. The DNA for the CDR3 is TGTGCCAGCAGCTCGCGGGACAGGGCCAATGAGCAGTTCTTC.

The chain is built from TRBV6-5 and TRBJ2-7, with 9 bases that match TRBD1. CDR3 length equals 16 residues. Germline V gene lookup returns CDR1 MNHEY and CDR2 SVGAGI. V trimming: 4 bases; J trimming: 1 base; junction bases outside the gene matches: 8. CDR3 sequence: CASSSWTGVVSYEQYF. DNA for the CDR3: TGTGCCAGCAGTTCATGGACAGGGGTAGTTTCCTACGAGCAGTACTTC.

The rearrangement links TRBV7-9 to TRBJ1-2; D is perhaps TRBD1 (6 bases). CDR3 length equals 15 residues. Trimming took 5 bases from V and 5 from J, leaving 18 bases between them. Germline V gives CDR1 SEHNR, CDR2 FQNEAQ (reference sequence). CDR3 residues: CASSPRQEDPYGYTF. The CDR3 region has the DNA TGTGCCAGCAGCCCCCGACAGGAGGATCCTTATGGCTACACCTTC.

The V and J genes are TRBV2 and TRBJ1-2, with D unclear. V dropped 4 bases and J dropped 8 bases, with 20 bases sitting between them. The germline V gene encodes CDR1 SNHLY and CDR2 FYNNEI. This CDR3 contains 15 residues. CDR3 in amino acids: CASSGGPLEVRGYTF. CDR3 coding DNA: TGTGCCAGCAGTGGAGGCCCCCTTGAGGTCCGAGGCTACACCTTC.

The V and J genes are TRBV7-2 and TRBJ1-5; 8 bases are shared with TRBD1. Germline CDR1 and CDR2: SGHTA and FQGNSA. CDR3 length: 15 amino acids. V gave up 3 bases and J gave up 0 bases; unmatched junction bases: 1. The CDR3 loop reads CASSLTGDSNQPQHF. DNA for the CDR3: TGTGCCAGCAGCTTGACAGGGGATAGCAATCAGCCCCAGCATTTT. The whole variable domain, filled in from reference TRBV7-2 and TRBJ1-5, reads GAGVSQSPSNKVTEKGKDVELRCDPISGHTALYWYRQSLGQGLEFLIYFQGNSAPDKSGLPSDRFSAERTGGSVSTLTIQRTQQEDSAVYLCASSLTGDSNQPQHFGDGTRLSIL.

J is TRBJ1-1 and V is TRBV4-1; tentatively, D is TRBD1 (5 bases). V lost 5 bases to trimming and J lost 0 bases, with 16 bases between them. The length of the CDR3 is 16 residues. Germline CDR1 and CDR2: MGHRA and YSYEKL. CDR3 residues: CASSGQLVTVNTEAFF. The CDR3 region has the DNA TGCGCCAGCAGCGGGCAGTTAGTGACAGTGAACACTGAAGCTTTCTTT.

The genes are TRBV10-3 and TRBJ2-3; weak D call: TRBD1 (6 bases). This CDR3 spans 18 amino acids. V lost 6 bases and J 1 base, leaving 23 bases between the germline ends. Germline CDR1 ENHRY, CDR2 SYGVKD. The CDR3 spells CAIRQRLLRAGGTDTQYF. Written as DNA, the CDR3 is TGTGCCATCAGACAAAGGCTGTTAAGGGCAGGGGGCACAGATACGCAGTATTTT.

About this clone itself: A junction boundary mismatches the germline segment, possibly from a read error. The chain employs TRBV7-9 and TRBJ1-6; D remains unclear. Germline V CDR1 and CDR2: SEHNR, FQNEAQ (reference sequence). The CDR3 sequence is 16 residues long. CDR3 sequence: CSSSLKRSSYNSPLHF. CDR3 nucleotides: TGTTCCAGCAGCTTAAAGAGGAGCTCCTATAATTCACCCCTCCACTTT.

This chain links TRBV18 with TRBJ2-2, with 7 bases aligning to TRBD1. With V trimmed by 3 bases and J by 7 bases, 8 bases remained unmatched. CDR3 length equals 15 residues. Per germline, CDR1 KGHSH and CDR2 LQKENI. The CDR3 DNA follows: TGTGCCAGCTCACCCAACAGGGGCAGGATCGGGGAGCTGTTTTTT. Amino acids: CASSPNRGRIGELFF. The complete variable domain, with remaining parts taken from reference TRBV18 and TRBJ2-2, reads NAGVMQNPRHLVRRRGQEARLRCSPMKGHSHVYWYRQLPEEGLKFMVYLQKENIIDESGMPKERFSAEFPKEGPSILRIQQVVRGDSAAYFCASSPNRGRIGELFFGEGSRLTVL.

The V gene is TRBV29-1, the J gene TRBJ2-5; 7 positions agree with TRBD1. The CDR3 extends over 12 amino acids. After removal of 7 bases from V and 2 bases from J, the junction contained 4 bases not matched to a gene. Germline CDR1 reads SQVTM; CDR2 reads ANQGSEA. As DNA, the CDR3 is TGCAGCGCCCACAGGGGACAAGAGACCCAGTACTTC. Amino acids: CSAHRGQETQYF. The full variable domain, in which reference TRBV29-1 and TRBJ2-5 provide the parts outside the CDR3, is SAVISQKPSRDICQRGTSLTIQCQVDSQVTMMFWYRQQPGQSLTLIATANQGSEATYESGFVIDKFPISRPNLTFSTLTVSNMSPEDSSIYLCSAHRGQETQYFGPGTRLLVL.

The chain joins TRBV11-2 to TRBJ2-1; no clear D. The CDR3 is made up of 15 amino acids. V gave up 5 bases and J gave up 2 bases, with 13 bases separating them. Looked up from germline, CDR1 is SGHAT and CDR2 is FQNNGV. Here the CDR3 reads CASSSQKQPYNEQFF. CDR3 coding DNA: TGTGCCAGCAGCAGCCAGAAACAGCCCTACAATGAGCAGTTCTTC.

The V call is TRBV5-1, the J call TRBJ2-1, with 8 positions matching TRBD1. V shed 5 bases and J 9 bases; nucleotides not matched to a gene: 7. CDR3 length equals 13 residues. In germline, CDR1 is SGHRS, CDR2 YFSETQ. CDR3 region: CASRLTGDREQFF. CDR3 nucleotide sequence: TGCGCCAGCAGATTGACAGGGGACCGTGAGCAGTTCTTC.

The chain combines TRBV11-1 with TRBJ2-3; D ambiguous. This CDR3 is built from 16 residues. V was shortened by 1 base and J by 0 bases, with 11 bases between the two germline ends. Germline V lookup: CDR1 SGHAT, CDR2 FQDESV (reference sequence). The CDR3 DNA follows: TGTGCCAGCAGCTTAGTGCCTACCTCTAGCACAGATACGCAGTATTTT. Translating it yields CASSLVPTSSTDTQYF. Drawing the rest from reference TRBV11-1 and TRBJ2-3, the complete variable domain is EAEVAQSPRYKITEKSQAVAFWCDPISGHATLYWYRQILGQGPELLVQFQDESVVDDSQLPKDRFSAERLKGVDSTLKIQPAELGDSAMYLCASSLVPTSSTDTQYFGPGTRLTVL.

V usage is TRBV16 and J usage is TRBJ1-5; D gene unclear. CDR1 is KGHSY, CDR2 FQNENV, per germline. The V and J ends lost 2 bases and 7 bases respectively, with 12 bases between them. The CDR3 sequence is 14 residues long. The CDR3 reads CASSQLSVLQPQHF. In DNA, the CDR3 is TGTGCCAGCAGCCAACTGTCTGTTTTACAGCCCCAGCATTTT. The whole variable domain, filled in from reference TRBV16 and TRBJ1-5, reads GEEVAQTPKHLVRGEGQKAKLYCAPIKGHSYVFWYQQVLKNEFKFLISFQNENVFDETGMPKERFSAKCLPNSPCSLEIQATKLEDSAVYFCASSQLSVLQPQHFGDGTRLSIL.

The J gene is TRBJ2-1, the V gene TRBV18; 7 nucleotides line up with TRBD2. With 2 bases clipped from V and 15 bases from J, the junction kept 19 bases outside the gene matches. Germline assignment: CDR1 KGHSH and CDR2 LQKENI. CDR3 size: 16 residues. The CDR3 sequence: CASSPALASPGVVWFF. The CDR3 DNA is TGTGCCAGCTCACCAGCACTAGCGAGTCCCGGGGTCGTTTGGTTCTTC.

This sequence joins TRBV7-6 and TRBJ1-5, with D perhaps TRBD1 (5 bases). With 5 bases removed from V and 4 bases from J, the gap between germline ends came to 9 bases. The CDR3 covers 13 residues. Germline lookup yields CDR1 SGHVS and CDR2 FNYEAQ. The chain's CDR3 is CASSPGTNQPQHF. The CDR3 region has the DNA TGTGCCAGCAGCCCAGGGACTAATCAGCCCCAGCATTTT.

The chain joins TRBV28 to TRBJ2-3; 7 positions agree with TRBD1. This CDR3 spans 14 amino acids. Germline-derived CDR1 and CDR2 are MDHEN and SYDVKM. Losses at the gene ends were 6 bases for V and 6 bases for J; bases not matched to a gene: 9. The CDR3 loop reads CASRTGRLSDTQYF. The CDR3 nucleotides are TGTGCCAGCAGGACAGGGCGTCTTTCTGATACGCAGTATTTT. The whole variable domain, remainder taken from reference TRBV28 and TRBJ2-3, is DVKVTQSSRYLVKRTGEKVFLECVQDMDHENMFWYRQDPGLGLRLIYFSYDVKMKEKGDIPEGYSVSREKKERFSLILESASTNQTSMYLCASRTGRLSDTQYFGPGTRLTVL.

The chain links TRBV4-3 to TRBJ1-2; D is undetermined. This CDR3 is 15 amino acids long. Trimming left V 0 bases short and J 2 bases short, with 10 bases between. In germline, CDR1 is LGHNA, CDR2 YSLEER. DNA of the CDR3: TGCGCCAGCAGCCAAGACGGTTCGGGGAACTATGGCTACACCTTC. It translates to CASSQDGSGNYGYTF.

This chain links TRBV19 with TRBJ1-3; D ambiguous. Germline CDR1 reads LNHDA; CDR2 reads SQIVND (reference sequence). CDR3 length: 17 amino acids. The V and J ends lost 2 bases and 0 bases respectively, with 14 bases between them. CDR3 in DNA: TGTGCCAGTAGTATACTGGGCACCGCAGCCTCTGGAAACACCATATATTTT. It encodes CASSILGTAASGNTIYF.

The chain couples TRBV6-5 to TRBJ1-2; the match to TRBD1 covers 12 bases. Trimming at V came to 4 bases and at J to 8 bases, leaving 11 bases not matched to a gene. From germline, CDR1 is MNHEY and CDR2 SVGAGI. This CDR3 contains 16 residues. The CDR3 sequence is CASSSLRDRGREGYTF. In DNA, the CDR3 is TGTGCCAGCAGTTCCCTCAGGGACAGGGGGCGGGAAGGCTACACCTTC.

V is TRBV6-4 and J is TRBJ1-5, with 7 bases identical to TRBD1. This CDR3 has 15 amino acids. The germline V gene encodes CDR1 MRHNA and CDR2 SNTAGT. The V segment lost 8 bases and the J segment 1 base; nucleotides outside the gene matches: 8. CDR3 nucleotide sequence: TGTGCCAGCTCCCCCGGGACAGTGAGCAATCAGCCCCAGCATTTT. It yields the protein CASSPGTVSNQPQHF.

This chain joins TRBV29-1 and TRBJ2-1; tentatively, D is TRBD1 (6 bases). CDR3 length: 12 amino acids. The germline V gene has CDR1 SQVTM and CDR2 ANQGSEA. The germline V and J ends were trimmed by 7 bases and 3 bases, with 10 bases remaining between them. The CDR3 sequence is CSARTVYNEQFF. The CDR3 DNA is TGCAGCGCCCGGACAGTCTACAATGAGCAGTTCTTC.

V gene TRBV7-6 combines with J gene TRBJ1-4; D is unresolved. Germline V gene lookup returns CDR1 SGHVS and CDR2 FNYEAQ. Trimming cost V 1 base and J 0 bases, with 6 bases left between them. CDR3 size: 15 residues. In DNA, the CDR3 is TGTGCCAGCAGCTTAGGGCCCGCAACTAATGAAAAACTGTTTTTT. This codes for CASSLGPATNEKLFF.

The J gene is TRBJ1-1, the V gene TRBV6-6; no definite D call. Looked up from germline, CDR1 is MNHNY and CDR2 is SVGAGI (reference sequence). V was cut by 5 bases and J by 5 bases, with 15 bases left in between. CDR3 length equals 14 residues. DNA of the CDR3: TGTGCCAGCAGTCGAGAGGTGCGCGGGACTGAAGCTTTCTTT. It encodes CASSREVRGTEAFF.

The gene calls are TRBV10-3 and TRBJ2-7, with 12 bases identical to TRBD2. The CDR3 is 16 amino acids. CDR1 is ENHRY and CDR2 is SYGVKD in the germline V gene. V shed 2 bases and J 4 bases; nucleotides not matched to a gene: 6. The CDR3 DNA reads TGTGCCATCAGTGAGGAGACTAGCGGGAGTCTGTACGAGCAGTACTTC. This codes for CAISEETSGSLYEQYF.

This sequence joins TRBV19 and TRBJ2-7, with 8 nucleotides matching TRBD2. V lost 1 base and J lost 0; bases outside the gene matches: 5. The CDR3 has 16 amino acids. CDR1 is LNHDA, CDR2 SQIVND, per germline (reference sequence). The CDR3 is CASSIGSGSVSYEQYF. CDR3 nucleotide sequence: TGTGCCAGTAGTATAGGGAGCGGGAGTGTCTCCTACGAGCAGTACTTC.

The V and J genes are TRBV27 and TRBJ1-4; possible D gene TRBD1, 5 bases. This CDR3 contains 14 residues. Trimming shortened V by 8 bases and J by 4 bases, and 14 bases separated the two germline ends. Per the germline V gene, CDR1 is MNHEY and CDR2 is SMNVEV (reference sequence). CDR3 in amino acids: CASGFQGFNEKLFF. The DNA for the CDR3 is TGTGCCAGCGGCTTTCAGGGATTTAATGAAAAACTGTTTTTT.

The chain links TRBV5-1 to TRBJ2-2, with 9 nucleotides matching TRBD1. In germline, CDR1 is SGHRS, CDR2 YFSETQ. CDR3 length equals 20 residues. J was trimmed by 4 bases and V by 1 base; bases with no gene match: 17. CDR3: CASSLSRDRDPFKGTGELFF. CDR3 bases: TGCGCCAGCAGCTTGTCCCGGGACAGGGACCCGTTTAAGGGCACCGGGGAGCTGTTTTTT.

This rearrangement joins TRBV4-2 to TRBJ2-1; 11 bases are shared with TRBD2. V was clipped by 0 bases and J by 1 base; unmatched bases: 14. The V gene's germline CDR1 is LGHNA and CDR2 YNFKEQ. This CDR3 spans 21 amino acids. The CDR3 coding sequence is TGTGCCAGCAGCCAAGATCCACTAGCGGGAGCCCTATCAGTATCCTACAATGAGCAGTTCTTC. This codes for CASSQDPLAGALSVSYNEQFF.

The rearrangement uses TRBV30 and TRBJ1-5; TRBD1 agrees at 7 bases. Germline V CDR1 and CDR2: GTSNPN, SVGIG (reference sequence). The CDR3 spans 14 residues. J gave up 4 bases and V 2 bases, and 5 bases lay outside the gene matches. The CDR3 nucleotides read TGTGCCTGGAGTCTGGACAGGCAAAATCAGCCCCAGCATTTT. Its protein is CAWSLDRQNQPQHF.